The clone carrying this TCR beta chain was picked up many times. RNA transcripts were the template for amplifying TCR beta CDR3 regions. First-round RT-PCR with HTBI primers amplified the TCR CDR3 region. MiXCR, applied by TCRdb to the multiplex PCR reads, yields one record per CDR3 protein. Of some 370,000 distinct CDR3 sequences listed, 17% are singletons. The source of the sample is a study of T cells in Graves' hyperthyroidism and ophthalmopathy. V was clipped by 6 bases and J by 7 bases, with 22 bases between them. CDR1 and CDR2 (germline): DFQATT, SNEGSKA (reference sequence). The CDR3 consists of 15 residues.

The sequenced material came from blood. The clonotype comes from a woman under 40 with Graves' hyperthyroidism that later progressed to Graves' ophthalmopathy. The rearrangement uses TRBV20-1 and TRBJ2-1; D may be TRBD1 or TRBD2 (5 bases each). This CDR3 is CSAGDRQKEVNEQFF. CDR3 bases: TGCAGTGCAGGGGACCGACAGAAAGAGGTGAATGAGCAGTTCTTC.